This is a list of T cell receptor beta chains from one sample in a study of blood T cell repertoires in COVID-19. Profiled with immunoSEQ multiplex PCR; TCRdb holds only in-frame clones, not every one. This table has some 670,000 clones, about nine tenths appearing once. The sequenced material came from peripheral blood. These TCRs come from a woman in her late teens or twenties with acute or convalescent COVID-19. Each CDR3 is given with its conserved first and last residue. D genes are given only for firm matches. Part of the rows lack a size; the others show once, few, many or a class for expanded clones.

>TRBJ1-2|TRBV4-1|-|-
CASSRTGQQSYGYTF
TGCGCCAGCAGCCGGACCGGACAGCAATCCTATGGCTACACCTTC
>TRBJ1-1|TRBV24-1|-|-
CATSDVRGAFF
TGTGCCACCAGTGATGTGAGGGGGGCTTTCTTT
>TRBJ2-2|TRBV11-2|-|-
CASSLRGSWTRGAGELFF
TGTGCCAGCAGCTTAAGGGGTAGCTGGACCCGCGGGGCCGGGGAGCTGTTTTTT
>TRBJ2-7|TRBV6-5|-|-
CASTPGLIPYEQYF
TGTGCCAGCACCCCAGGACTGATTCCCTACGAGCAGTACTTC
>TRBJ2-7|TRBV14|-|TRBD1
CASSATTGTGAEQYF
TGTGCCAGCAGCGCTACAACCGGGACAGGGGCCGAGCAGTACTTC
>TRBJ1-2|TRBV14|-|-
CASSQAGGSGYTF
TGTGCCAGCAGCCAAGCAGGAGGGTCTGGCTACACCTTC
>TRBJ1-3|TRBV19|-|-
CASSIGRTIYF
TGTGCCAGTAGTATAGGCAGAACCATATATTTT
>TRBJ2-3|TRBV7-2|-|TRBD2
CASSLGLAGGRGDTQYF
TGTGCCAGCAGCTTAGGACTAGCGGGGGGGCGGGGAGATACGCAGTATTTT
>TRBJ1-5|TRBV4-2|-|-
CASSQDPDRAQHF
TGTGCCAGCAGCCAAGACCCGGATCGGGCCCAGCATTTT
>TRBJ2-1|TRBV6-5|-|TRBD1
CASTPGGSYNEQFF
TGTGCCAGCACACCAGGGGGCTCCTACAATGAGCAGTTCTTC
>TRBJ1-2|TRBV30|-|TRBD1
CAWSVPGTGISGYTF
TGTGCCTGGAGTGTTCCCGGGACAGGGATTTCTGGCTACACCTTC
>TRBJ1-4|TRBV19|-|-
CASSPGTLNEKLFF
TGTGCCAGTAGTCCCGGGACTCTAAATGAAAAACTGTTTTTT
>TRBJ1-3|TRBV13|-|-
CASSLAGQTGNTIYF
TGTGCCAGCAGCTTAGCTGGACAGACTGGAAACACCATATATTTT
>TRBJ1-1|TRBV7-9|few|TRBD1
CASSPGQGGTEAFF
TGTGCCAGCAGCCCGGGACAGGGCGGCACTGAAGCTTTCTTT
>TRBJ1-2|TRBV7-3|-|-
CASSNDRNYGYTF
TGTGCCAGCAGCAATGACAGAAACTATGGCTACACCTTC
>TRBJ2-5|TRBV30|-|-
CAWSVAGGQETQYF
TGTGCCTGGAGTGTGGCAGGGGGGCAAGAGACCCAGTACTTC
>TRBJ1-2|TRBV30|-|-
CAWSVSDISGYTF
TGTGCCTGGAGTGTATCCGACATTAGTGGCTACACCTTC
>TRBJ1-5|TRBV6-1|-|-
CASSDEVWPQHF
TGTGCCAGCAGTGATGAGGTTTGGCCCCAGCATTTT
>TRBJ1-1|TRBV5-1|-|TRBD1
CASSSGQKNTEAFF
TGCGCCAGCAGCTCGGGACAGAAGAACACTGAAGCTTTCTTT
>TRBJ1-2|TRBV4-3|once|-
CASSQGSGANYGYTF
TGCGCCAGCAGCCAAGGGTCAGGGGCGAACTATGGCTACACCTTC
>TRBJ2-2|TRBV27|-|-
CASSASATGYTGELFF
TGTGCCAGCAGTGCATCCGCGACAGGCTACACCGGGGAGCTGTTTTTT
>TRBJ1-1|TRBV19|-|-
CASSIVIGGEGRNTEAFF
TGTGCCAGTAGTATCGTTATAGGGGGAGAAGGGAGGAACACTGAAGCTTTCTTT
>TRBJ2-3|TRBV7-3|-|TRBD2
CASSGRLAGGPGRTQYF
TGTGCCAGCAGCGGGCGACTAGCGGGGGGACCCGGTAGGACGCAGTATTTT
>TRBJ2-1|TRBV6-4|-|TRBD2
CASSDGSGANNEQFF
TGTGCCAGCAGTGACGGTAGCGGGGCAAACAATGAGCAGTTCTTC
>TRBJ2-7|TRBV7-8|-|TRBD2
CASSWYGGGPTYEQYF
TGTGCCAGCAGCTGGTATGGCGGGGGGCCAACCTACGAGCAGTACTTC
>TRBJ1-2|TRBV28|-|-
CASSLMSANYGYTF
TGTGCCAGCAGTTTAATGTCGGCTAACTATGGCTACACCTTC
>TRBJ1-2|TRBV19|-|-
CASSKDSDTGYTF
TGTGCCAGTAGCAAGGACAGCGATACGGGCTACACCTTC
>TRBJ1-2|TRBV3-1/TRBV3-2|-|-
CASGSQALYGYTF
TGTGCCAGCGGTAGTCAAGCGCTCTATGGCTACACCTTC
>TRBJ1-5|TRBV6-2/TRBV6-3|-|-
CASSSRRNQPQHF
TGTGCCAGCAGTTCCCGGAGGAATCAGCCCCAGCATTTT
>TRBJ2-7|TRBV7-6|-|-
CASSLPGEDYEQYF
TGTGCCAGCAGCTTACCAGGGGAAGACTACGAGCAGTACTTC
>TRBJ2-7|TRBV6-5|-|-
CASSSTGFEQYF
TGTGCCAGCAGTTCGACAGGTTTCGAGCAGTACTTC
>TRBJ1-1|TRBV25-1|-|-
CASSGTEEAFF
TGTGCCAGCAGTGGAACAGAAGAAGCTTTCTTT
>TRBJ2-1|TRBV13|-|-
CASSPPLGPNEQFF
TGTGCCAGCAGCCCACCTCTGGGGCCCAATGAGCAGTTCTTC
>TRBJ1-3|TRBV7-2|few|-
CASSLVGLAGRNTIYF
TGTGCCAGCAGCTTAGTGGGGCTCGCCGGCCGAAACACCATATATTTT
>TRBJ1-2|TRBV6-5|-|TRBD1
CASSYRTGVGVYGYTF
TGTGCCAGCAGTTACCGGACAGGGGTAGGGGTCTATGGCTACACCTTC
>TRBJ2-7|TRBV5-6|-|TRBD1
CASSLGQGVPEQYF
TGTGCCAGCAGCTTGGGACAGGGGGTCCCCGAGCAGTACTTC
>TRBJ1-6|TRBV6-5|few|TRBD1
CASSQQAGGNSPLHF
TGTGCCAGCAGCCAACAGGCAGGGGGAAATTCACCCCTCCACTTT
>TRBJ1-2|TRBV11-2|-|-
CASSLAGQASGYTF
TGTGCCAGCAGCTTGGCCGGTCAGGCGTCTGGCTACACCTTC
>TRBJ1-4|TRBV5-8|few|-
CASSFGPGEKLFF
TGTGCCAGCAGCTTCGGACCGGGGGAAAAACTGTTTTTT
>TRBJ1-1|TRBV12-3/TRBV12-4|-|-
CASSLGRNTEAFF
TGTGCCAGCAGTTTAGGCAGGAACACTGAAGCTTTCTTT
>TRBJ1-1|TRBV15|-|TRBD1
CATSRVTGLNTEAFF
TGTGCCACCAGCAGAGTGACAGGGCTAAACACTGAAGCTTTCTTT
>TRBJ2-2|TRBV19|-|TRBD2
CASSRLAGDILLTGELFF
TGTGCCAGTAGCAGACTAGCGGGAGATATTCTTTTGACCGGGGAGCTGTTTTTT
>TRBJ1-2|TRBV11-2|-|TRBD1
CASSVPGQGAGGYTF
TGTGCCAGCAGCGTACCGGGACAGGGGGCAGGAGGCTACACCTTC
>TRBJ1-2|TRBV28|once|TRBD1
CASSPTGAYGYTF
TGTGCCAGCAGTCCCACAGGGGCGTATGGCTACACCTTC
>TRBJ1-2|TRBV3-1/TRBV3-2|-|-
CASSQDRGGNYGYTF
TGTGCCAGCAGCCAAGACAGGGGTGGAAACTATGGCTACACCTTC
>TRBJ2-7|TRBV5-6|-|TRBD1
CASNSFGDSDYEQYF
TGTGCCAGCAACTCCTTCGGGGACAGCGACTACGAGCAGTACTTC
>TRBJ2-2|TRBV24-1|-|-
CATSDLGTSNTGELFF
TGTGCCACCAGTGATTTGGGCACCTCGAACACCGGGGAGCTGTTTTTT
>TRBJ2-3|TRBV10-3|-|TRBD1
CAILSGTGADTQYF
TGTGCCATTCTAAGCGGGACAGGGGCAGATACGCAGTATTTT
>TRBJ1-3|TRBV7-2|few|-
CASSSGSVRAGGNTIYF
TGTGCCAGCAGCTCTGGGTCAGTCAGGGCAGGTGGAAACACCATATATTTT
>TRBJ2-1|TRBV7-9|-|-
CASSERQTWNEQFF
TGTGCCAGCAGCGAGAGACAGACCTGGAATGAGCAGTTCTTC
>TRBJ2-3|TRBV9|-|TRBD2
CASSVVWAREYTQYF
TGTGCCAGCAGCGTAGTTTGGGCGCGGGAGTATACGCAGTATTTT
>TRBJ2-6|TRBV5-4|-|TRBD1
CASSSRTGEIAAGANVLTF
TGTGCCAGCAGCTCGCGGACAGGGGAGATTGCTGCGGGGGCCAACGTCCTGACTTTC
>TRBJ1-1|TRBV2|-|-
CASSPSWGRENTEAFF
TGTGCCAGCAGTCCTAGTTGGGGCAGAGAGAACACTGAAGCTTTCTTT
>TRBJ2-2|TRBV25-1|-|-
CASSEYFGTTGELFF
TGTGCCAGCAGTGAATATTTCGGTACTACCGGGGAGCTGTTTTTT
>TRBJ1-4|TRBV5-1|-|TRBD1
CASSPGDRAGEKLFF
TGCGCCAGCAGCCCTGGGGACAGGGCGGGTGAAAAACTGTTTTTT
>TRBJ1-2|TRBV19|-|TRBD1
CAGRQGDGYTF
TGTGCCGGAAGACAGGGTGATGGCTACACCTTC
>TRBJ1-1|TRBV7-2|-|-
CASSHLFGTEAFF
TGTGCCAGCAGCCACCTATTTGGCACTGAAGCTTTCTTT
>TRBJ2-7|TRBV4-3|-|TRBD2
CASSQDLGGTYEQYF
TGCGCCAGCAGCCAAGATCTCGGGGGGACCTACGAGCAGTACTTC
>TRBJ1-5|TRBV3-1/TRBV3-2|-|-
CASSQDPRQQPQHF
TGTGCCAGCAGCCAAGATCCCAGGCAACAGCCCCAGCATTTT
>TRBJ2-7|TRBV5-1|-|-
CASSSGGTSTYEQYF
TGCGCCAGCAGCTCGGGCGGGACGTCCACCTACGAGCAGTACTTC